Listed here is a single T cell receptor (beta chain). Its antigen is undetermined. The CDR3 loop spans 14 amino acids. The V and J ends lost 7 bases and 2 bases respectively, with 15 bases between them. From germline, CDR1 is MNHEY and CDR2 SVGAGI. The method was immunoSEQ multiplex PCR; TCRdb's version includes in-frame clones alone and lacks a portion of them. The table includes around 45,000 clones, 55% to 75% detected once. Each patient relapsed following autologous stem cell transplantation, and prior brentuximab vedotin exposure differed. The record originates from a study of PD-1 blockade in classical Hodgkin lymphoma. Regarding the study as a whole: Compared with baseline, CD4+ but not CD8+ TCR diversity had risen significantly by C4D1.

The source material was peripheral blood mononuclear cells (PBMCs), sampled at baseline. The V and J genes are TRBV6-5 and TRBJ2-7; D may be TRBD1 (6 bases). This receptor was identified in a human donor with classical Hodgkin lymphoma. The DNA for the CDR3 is TGTGCCAGCACCCCCTTCAGGGGTCCCTACGAGCAGTACTTC. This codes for CASTPFRGPYEQYF.